Included here is one T cell receptor beta chain sequence, with context. The CDR3 extends over 16 amino acids. V gave up 4 bases and J gave up 0 bases; unmatched junction bases: 4. Germline CDR1 and CDR2: MNHNS and SASEGT. This specimen comes from a study of blood T cell repertoires in COVID-19. Study overall: Acute and convalescent COVID-19 specimens originated in the United States, Italy and Spain. From T cells, B-cell-depleted T cells, or PBMCs came the material, which was cDNA or gDNA.

Assay used: immunoSEQ multiplex PCR; TCRdb lists only in-frame clones, some missing. The profile covers around 260,000 clones, with 80% to 90% appearing a single time and around 1.8% taken by the ten largest. This TCR was sampled from a man younger than 40 with active or convalescent COVID-19. The chain recombines TRBV6-1 with TRBJ2-2; TRBD2 matches at 8 bases. Sequenced sample: peripheral blood. DNA for the CDR3: TGTGCCAGCAGTGTGAGCGGGGGTTCGAACACCGGGGAGCTGTTTTTT. It is translated as CASSVSGGSNTGELFF.